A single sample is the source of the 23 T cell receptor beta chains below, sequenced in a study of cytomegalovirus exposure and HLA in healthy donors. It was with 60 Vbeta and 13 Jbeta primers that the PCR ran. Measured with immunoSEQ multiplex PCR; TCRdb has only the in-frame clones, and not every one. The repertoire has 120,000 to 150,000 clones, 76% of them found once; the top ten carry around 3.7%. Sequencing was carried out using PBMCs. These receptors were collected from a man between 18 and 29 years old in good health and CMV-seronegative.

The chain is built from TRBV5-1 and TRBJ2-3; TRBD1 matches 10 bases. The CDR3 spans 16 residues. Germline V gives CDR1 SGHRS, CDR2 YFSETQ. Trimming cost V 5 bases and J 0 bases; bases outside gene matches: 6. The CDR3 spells CASSAGTGVSTDTQYF. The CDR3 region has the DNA TGCGCCAGCAGTGCCGGGACAGGGGTTAGCACAGATACGCAGTATTTT.

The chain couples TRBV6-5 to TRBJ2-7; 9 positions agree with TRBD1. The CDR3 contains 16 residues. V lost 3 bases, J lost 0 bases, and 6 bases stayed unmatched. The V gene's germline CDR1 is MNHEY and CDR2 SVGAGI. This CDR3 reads CASSYAGTGSSYEQYF. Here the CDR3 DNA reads TGTGCCAGCAGTTATGCCGGGACAGGGAGCTCCTACGAGCAGTACTTC.

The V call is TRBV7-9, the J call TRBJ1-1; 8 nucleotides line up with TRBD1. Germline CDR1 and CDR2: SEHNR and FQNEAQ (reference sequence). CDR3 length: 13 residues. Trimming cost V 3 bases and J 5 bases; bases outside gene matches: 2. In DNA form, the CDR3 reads TGTGCCAGCAGCTTGGACAGGGTGACTGAAGCTTTCTTT. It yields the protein CASSLDRVTEAFF.

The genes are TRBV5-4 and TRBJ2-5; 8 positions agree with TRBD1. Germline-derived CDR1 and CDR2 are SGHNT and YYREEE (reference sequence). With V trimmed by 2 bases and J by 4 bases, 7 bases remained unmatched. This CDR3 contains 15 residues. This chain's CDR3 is CASSLPTGVRETQYF. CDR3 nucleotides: TGTGCCAGCAGCTTACCGACAGGGGTTCGAGAGACCCAGTACTTC.

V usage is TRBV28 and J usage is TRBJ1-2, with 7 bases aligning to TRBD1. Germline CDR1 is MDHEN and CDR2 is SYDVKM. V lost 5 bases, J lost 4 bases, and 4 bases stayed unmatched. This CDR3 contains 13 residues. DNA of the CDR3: TGTGCCAGCAGTGAAACAGGGGTCTATGGCTACACCTTC. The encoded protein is CASSETGVYGYTF.

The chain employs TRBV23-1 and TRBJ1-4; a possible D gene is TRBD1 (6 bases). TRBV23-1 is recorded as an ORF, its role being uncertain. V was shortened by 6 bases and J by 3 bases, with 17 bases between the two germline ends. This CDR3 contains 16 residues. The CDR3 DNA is TGCGCCAGCAGCCCGGGGGGGGCCCATTCTAATGAAAAACTGTTTTTT. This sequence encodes CASSPGGAHSNEKLFF.

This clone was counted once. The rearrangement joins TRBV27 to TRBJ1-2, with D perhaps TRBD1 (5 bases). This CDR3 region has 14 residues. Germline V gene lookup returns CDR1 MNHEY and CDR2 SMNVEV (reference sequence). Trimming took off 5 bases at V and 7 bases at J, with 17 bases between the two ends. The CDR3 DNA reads TGTGCCAGCAGTCGGCAAGTGACAGCGGGTGGCTACACCTTC. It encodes CASSRQVTAGGYTF.

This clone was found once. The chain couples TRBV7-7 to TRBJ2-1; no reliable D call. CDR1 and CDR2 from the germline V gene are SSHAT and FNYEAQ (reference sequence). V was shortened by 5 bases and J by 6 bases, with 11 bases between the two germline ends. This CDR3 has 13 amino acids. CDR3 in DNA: TGTGCCAGCAGCCCCCGACCTAGCAATGAGCAGTTCTTC. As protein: CASSPRPSNEQFF.

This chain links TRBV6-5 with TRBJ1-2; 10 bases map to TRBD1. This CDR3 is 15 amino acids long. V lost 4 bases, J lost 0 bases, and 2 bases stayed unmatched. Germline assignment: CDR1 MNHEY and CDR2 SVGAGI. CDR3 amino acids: CASSSGTGANYGYTF. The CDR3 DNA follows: TGTGCCAGCAGTTCCGGGACAGGGGCTAACTATGGCTACACCTTC.

Written as DNA, the CDR3 is TGTGCCAGTAGCAGCGGGATAGCGGGGGTTACAGATACGCAGTATTTT. This sequence encodes CASSSGIAGVTDTQYF. The gene calls are TRBV19 and TRBJ2-3; TRBD2 matches at 9 bases. V gave up 6 bases and J gave up 3 bases; unmatched junction bases: 10. The germline CDR1 and CDR2 sequences are LNHDA and SQIVND (reference sequence). The CDR3 totals 16 residues.

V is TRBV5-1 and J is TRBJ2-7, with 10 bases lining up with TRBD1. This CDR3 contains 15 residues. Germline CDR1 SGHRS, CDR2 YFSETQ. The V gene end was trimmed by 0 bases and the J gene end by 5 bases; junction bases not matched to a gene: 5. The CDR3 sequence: CASSLEGQGPNEQYF. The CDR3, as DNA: TGCGCCAGCAGCTTGGAGGGACAGGGGCCCAACGAGCAGTACTTC.

The CDR3 DNA reads TGTGCCATCAGTGAAGGACTAGCGGGAATCCCGTCTACTGGGCAGTACTTC. Its protein is CAISEGLAGIPSTGQYF. The chain links TRBV10-3 to TRBJ2-7, with 12 bases aligning to TRBD2. Germline values: CDR1 ENHRY, CDR2 SYGVKD. Trimming at V came to 3 bases and at J to 9 bases, leaving 15 bases not matched to a gene. The CDR3 has 17 amino acids.

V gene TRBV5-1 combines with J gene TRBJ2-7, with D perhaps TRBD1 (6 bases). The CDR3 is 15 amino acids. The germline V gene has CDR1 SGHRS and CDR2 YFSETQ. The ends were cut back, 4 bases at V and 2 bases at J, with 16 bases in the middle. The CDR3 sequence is CASSHAGEFAYEQYF. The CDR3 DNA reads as TGCGCCAGCAGCCACGCAGGGGAGTTCGCCTACGAGCAGTACTTC.

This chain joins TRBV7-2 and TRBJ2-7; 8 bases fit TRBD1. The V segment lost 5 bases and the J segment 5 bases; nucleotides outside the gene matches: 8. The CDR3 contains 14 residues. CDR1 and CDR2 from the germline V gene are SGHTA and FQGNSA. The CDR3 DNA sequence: TGTGCCAGCAGCCCGGACAGGGTGTTGGACGAGCAGTACTTC. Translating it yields CASSPDRVLDEQYF.

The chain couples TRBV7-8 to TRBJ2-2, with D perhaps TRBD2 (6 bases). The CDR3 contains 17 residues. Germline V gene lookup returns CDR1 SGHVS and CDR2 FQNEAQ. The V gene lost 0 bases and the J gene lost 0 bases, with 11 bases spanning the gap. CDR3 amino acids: CASSLARDGSNTGELFF. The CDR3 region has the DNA TGTGCCAGCAGCTTAGCGCGGGACGGCTCGAACACCGGGGAGCTGTTTTTT.

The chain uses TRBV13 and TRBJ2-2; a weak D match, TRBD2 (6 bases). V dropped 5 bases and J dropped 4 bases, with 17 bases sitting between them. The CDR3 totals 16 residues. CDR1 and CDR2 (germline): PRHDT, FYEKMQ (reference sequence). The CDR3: CASSPRTWRGTGELFF. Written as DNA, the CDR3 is TGTGCCAGCAGCCCAAGAACATGGAGGGGCACCGGGGAGCTGTTTTTT. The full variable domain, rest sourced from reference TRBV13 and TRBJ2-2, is AAGVIQSPRHLIKEKRETATLKCYPIPRHDTVYWYQQGPGQDPQFLISFYEKMQSDKGSIPDRFSAQQFSDYHSELNMSSLELGDSALYFCASSPRTWRGTGELFFGEGSRLTVL.

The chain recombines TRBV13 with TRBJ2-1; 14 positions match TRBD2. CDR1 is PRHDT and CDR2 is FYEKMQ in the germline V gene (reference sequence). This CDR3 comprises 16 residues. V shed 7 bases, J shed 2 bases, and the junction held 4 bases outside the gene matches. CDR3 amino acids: CASTRTSGRPYNEQFF. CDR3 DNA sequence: TGTGCCAGCACCCGGACTAGCGGGAGGCCCTACAATGAGCAGTTCTTC. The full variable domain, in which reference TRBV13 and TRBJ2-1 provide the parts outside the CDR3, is AAGVIQSPRHLIKEKRETATLKCYPIPRHDTVYWYQQGPGQDPQFLISFYEKMQSDKGSIPDRFSAQQFSDYHSELNMSSLELGDSALYFCASTRTSGRPYNEQFFGPGTRLTVL.

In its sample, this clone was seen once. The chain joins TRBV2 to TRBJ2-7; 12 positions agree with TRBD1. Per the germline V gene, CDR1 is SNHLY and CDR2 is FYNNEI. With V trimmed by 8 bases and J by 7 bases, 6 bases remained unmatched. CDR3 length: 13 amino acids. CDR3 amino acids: CASRGQGAGEQYF. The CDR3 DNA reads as TGTGCCAGCCGGGGACAGGGGGCAGGGGAGCAGTACTTC.

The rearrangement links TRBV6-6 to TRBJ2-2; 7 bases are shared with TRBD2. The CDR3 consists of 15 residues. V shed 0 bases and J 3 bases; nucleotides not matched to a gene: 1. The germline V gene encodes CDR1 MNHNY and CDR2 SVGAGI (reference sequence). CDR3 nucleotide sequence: TGTGCCAGCAGTTACTCGGCGGGAGACACCGGGGAGCTGTTTTTT. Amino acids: CASSYSAGDTGELFF.

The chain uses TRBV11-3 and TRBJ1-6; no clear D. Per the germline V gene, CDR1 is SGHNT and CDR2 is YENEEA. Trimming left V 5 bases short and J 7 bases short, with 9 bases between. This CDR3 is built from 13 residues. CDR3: CASSVAQNSPLHF. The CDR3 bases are TGTGCCAGCAGCGTAGCACAAAATTCACCCCTCCACTTT.

The CDR3: CASSLSRDGNEQFF. CDR3 sequence (DNA): TGTGCCAGCAGCTTATCCAGGGATGGCAATGAGCAGTTCTTC. The chain has TRBV7-3 and TRBJ2-1, with D possibly TRBD1 on 5 matching bases. There are 14 residues in the CDR3. Germline V CDR1 and CDR2: SGHTA, FQGTGA. The V end was cut by 2 bases, the J end by 6 bases, with 11 bases between.

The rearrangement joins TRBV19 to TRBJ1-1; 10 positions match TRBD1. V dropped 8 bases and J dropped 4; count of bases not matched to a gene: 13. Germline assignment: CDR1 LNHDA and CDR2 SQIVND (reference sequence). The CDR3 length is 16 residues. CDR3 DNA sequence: TGTGCCAGTTACGACAGGGGGCGTGGGTGGGCCACTGAAGCTTTCTTT. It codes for CASYDRGRGWATEAFF. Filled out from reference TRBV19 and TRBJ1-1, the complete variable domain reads DGGITQSPKYLFRKEGQNVTLSCEQNLNHDAMYWYRQDPGQGLRLIYYSQIVNDFQKGDIAEGYSVSREKKESFPLTVTSAQKNPTAFYLCASYDRGRGWATEAFFGQGTRLTVV.

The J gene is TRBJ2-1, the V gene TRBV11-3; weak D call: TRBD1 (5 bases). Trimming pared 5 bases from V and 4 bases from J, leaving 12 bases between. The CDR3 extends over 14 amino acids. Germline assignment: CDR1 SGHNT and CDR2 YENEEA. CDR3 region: CASSMGQRYNEQFF. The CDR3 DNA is TGTGCCAGCAGCATGGGGCAGCGATACAATGAGCAGTTCTTC.